Shown below are 26 T cell receptor beta chains from a single sample sequenced in a study of control samples from healthy donors and cancer patients. This table comes from immunoSEQ multiplex PCR, and its TCRdb copy is limited to in-frame clones, with some not included. The repertoire holds about 120,000 clones, more than 70% seen once, with approximately 39% in the top ten. Specimen: blood. The receptors originated from a man aged 50-60 years in good health.

V and J are TRBV4-3 and TRBJ1-2; tentatively, D is TRBD1 (5 bases). V shed 4 bases and J shed 3 bases, with 12 bases lying between them. Germline CDR1 reads LGHNA; CDR2 reads YSLEER. This CDR3 is 14 amino acids long. CDR3 sequence: CASSPRVEDYGYTF. CDR3 nucleotides: TGCGCCAGCAGCCCCAGGGTAGAGGACTATGGCTACACCTTC.

This clone occurred once. J is TRBJ1-2 and V is TRBV6-5; 7 bases match TRBD1. The junction had 8 bases not matched to a gene; V was cut back by 2 bases and J by 5 bases. Germline V gives CDR1 MNHEY, CDR2 SVGAGI. This CDR3 spans 15 amino acids. This CDR3 is CASSYGLGGAYGYTF. CDR3 in DNA: TGTGCCAGCAGTTACGGTTTAGGGGGCGCATATGGCTACACCTTC.

The chain is built from TRBV10-1 and TRBJ2-2; 8 nucleotides align to TRBD1. Per the germline V gene, CDR1 is WNHNN and CDR2 is SYGVQD (reference sequence). This CDR3 is 18 amino acids long. V trimming: 6 bases; J trimming: 4 bases; junction bases outside the gene matches: 16. The CDR3 nucleotides are TGCGCCAGCAGAAAGGAGAATTACAGGGGGAGCTTCACCGGGGAGCTGTTTTTT. It yields the protein CASRKENYRGSFTGELFF.

The chain uses TRBV18 and TRBJ1-1; 7 positions match TRBD1. Looked up from germline, CDR1 is KGHSH and CDR2 is LQKENI. This CDR3 comprises 13 residues. The ends lost 8 bases at V and 5 bases at J; junction bases unmatched: 8. The CDR3 nucleotides are TGTGCCAGCACGTACCAGGGGGGAACTGAAGCTTTCTTT. Residues: CASTYQGGTEAFF.

The chain joins TRBV19 to TRBJ2-7; 7 bases match TRBD1. Trimming at V came to 4 bases and at J to 1 base, leaving 4 bases not matched to a gene. In germline, CDR1 is LNHDA, CDR2 SQIVND (reference sequence). The CDR3 loop spans 14 amino acids. CDR3: CASSTQTGSYEQYF. The CDR3 coding sequence is TGTGCCAGTAGTACTCAGACAGGGTCCTACGAGCAGTACTTC.

The rearrangement uses TRBV5-1 and TRBJ2-7; TRBD1 aligns across 9 bases. After removal of 3 bases from V and 7 bases from J, the junction contained 5 bases not matched to a gene. Germline CDR1 reads SGHRS; CDR2 reads YFSETQ. The CDR3 extends over 13 amino acids. The CDR3 DNA sequence: TGCGCCAGCAGCTGGGGACAGGGCTGGGAGCAGTACTTC. It yields the protein CASSWGQGWEQYF.

This clone has a handful of counts. J is TRBJ1-2 and V is TRBV30, with 9 positions matching TRBD1. The CDR3 covers 14 residues. The germline V gene encodes CDR1 GTSNPN and CDR2 SVGIG (reference sequence). Germline trimming cut 3 bases from V and 5 bases from J; bases unmatched to any gene: 7. The CDR3 sequence is CAWRPPGTGYGYTF. CDR3 sequence (DNA): TGTGCCTGGAGGCCACCCGGGACAGGGTATGGCTACACCTTC.

Only one count was recorded for this clone. The chain has TRBV11-2 and TRBJ1-1; possibly TRBD1 for D (5 bases). The CDR3 spans 15 residues. The ends were cut back, 5 bases at V and 1 base at J, with 14 bases in the middle. CDR1 is SGHAT, CDR2 FQNNGV, per germline. This CDR3 reads CASSRALRENTEAFF. The CDR3 coding sequence is TGTGCCAGCAGCCGCGCCCTCAGGGAGAACACTGAAGCTTTCTTT.

The rearrangement links TRBV5-1 to TRBJ1-1, with 7 bases identical to TRBD1. The CDR3 is 13 residues long. Germline CDR1 is SGHRS and CDR2 is YFSETQ. J lost 6 bases, V lost 2 bases, and 4 bases had no gene match. The CDR3, as DNA: TGCGCCAGCAGCTTTACAGGGGTAGCTGAAGCTTTCTTT. This translates into CASSFTGVAEAFF.

The genes are TRBV27 and TRBJ2-1, with TRBD1 matching 7 bases. The germline gives CDR1 MNHEY, CDR2 SMNVEV (reference sequence). CDR3 length: 13 residues. The V segment lost 5 bases and the J segment 7 bases; nucleotides outside the gene matches: 5. In DNA form, the CDR3 reads TGTGCCAGCAGTCGACAGGGTCGGAATGAGCAGTTCTTC. Protein sequence: CASSRQGRNEQFF.

The chain couples TRBV3-1 (or the pseudogene TRBV3-2) to TRBJ2-7; 10 bases agree with TRBD1. The junction had 6 bases not matched to a gene; V was cut back by 4 bases and J by 12 bases. The length of the CDR3 is 12 residues. Germline V CDR1 and CDR2: LGHDT, YNNKEL (reference sequence). The CDR3 is CASSLTGGAPYF. CDR3 sequence (DNA): TGTGCCAGCAGCCTGACAGGGGGCGCGCCGTACTTC.

The chain combines TRBV5-1 with TRBJ1-4, with 7 nucleotides matching TRBD1. CDR1 and CDR2 (germline): SGHRS, YFSETQ. Unmatched junction bases numbered 18, after V lost 4 bases and J lost 6 bases. CDR3 size: 18 residues. CDR3 in amino acids: CASSPLGVTGIIDEKLFF. The CDR3 DNA follows: TGCGCCAGCAGCCCGCTAGGAGTGACAGGGATAATCGATGAAAAACTGTTTTTT.

The V gene is TRBV16, the J gene TRBJ2-3; 7 bases agree with TRBD2. The junction had 4 bases not matched to a gene; V was cut back by 2 bases and J by 8 bases. Germline V gene lookup returns CDR1 KGHSY and CDR2 FQNENV. This CDR3 is built from 13 residues. CDR3 nucleotides: TGTGCCAGCAGCCAAGAGGGAGGGAGTACGCAGTATTTT. Residues: CASSQEGGSTQYF.

J is TRBJ1-2 and V is TRBV12-3 or TRBV12-4, with TRBD1 matching over 7 bases. J gave up 7 bases and V 7 bases, and 6 bases lay outside the gene matches. CDR3 length: 12 amino acids. In DNA form, the CDR3 reads TGTGCCAGCACCTCCCGACAGGGTGGCTACACCTTC. It is translated as CASTSRQGGYTF.

The chain couples TRBV6-5 to TRBJ2-3; 7 bases are a match to TRBD1. The CDR3 covers 13 residues. Trimming removed 6 bases from V and 8 bases from J; junction bases left unmatched: 8. Germline V gene lookup returns CDR1 MNHEY and CDR2 SVGAGI. CDR3 amino acids: CASSEGAPGTQYF. CDR3 sequence (DNA): TGTGCCAGCAGCGAGGGGGCTCCGGGTACGCAGTATTTT.

The gene calls are TRBV30 and TRBJ2-2; TRBD2 is a possible D gene (6 bases). The V and J ends lost 4 bases and 1 base respectively, with 10 bases between them. The CDR3 extends over 14 amino acids. Germline CDR1 GTSNPN, CDR2 SVGIG (reference sequence). The CDR3 protein is CAWIGGENTGELFF. DNA for the CDR3: TGTGCCTGGATCGGCGGGGAGAACACCGGGGAGCTGTTTTTT.

J is TRBJ1-4 and V is TRBV7-9; 7 bases agree with TRBD1. This CDR3 comprises 17 residues. Germline-derived CDR1 and CDR2 are SEHNR and FQNEAQ (reference sequence). With 4 bases clipped from V and 0 bases from J, the junction kept 8 bases outside the gene matches. The DNA for the CDR3 is TGTGCCAGCAGCTCCTCGGGACAGCTTGCAACTAATGAAAAACTGTTTTTT. It translates to CASSSSGQLATNEKLFF.

V and J are TRBV6-2 or TRBV6-3 and TRBJ1-1, with no clear D. CDR3 length: 13 amino acids. Germline lookup yields CDR1 MNHEY and CDR2 SVGEGT. V was pared by 2 bases and J by 2 bases, with 6 bases between. CDR3 sequence: CASSYPYNTEAFF. The DNA for the CDR3 is TGTGCCAGCAGTTACCCTTATAACACTGAAGCTTTCTTT.

This chain uses TRBV5-6 with TRBJ1-2; possibly TRBD1 for D (6 bases). The CDR3 consists of 17 residues. CDR1 is SGHDT, CDR2 YYEEEE, per germline. Trimming removed 3 bases at V and 2 bases at J, with 20 bases between. This CDR3 reads CASSCWDPGEDNYGYTF. CDR3 DNA: TGTGCCAGCAGCTGCTGGGATCCAGGGGAAGACAACTATGGCTACACCTTC. Combining the CDR3 with reference TRBV5-6 and TRBJ1-2 gives the whole variable domain DAGVTQSPTHLIKTRGQQVTLRCSPKSGHDTVSWYQQALGQGPQFIFQYYEEEERQRGNFPDRFSGHQFPNYSSELNVNALLLGDSALYLCASSCWDPGEDNYGYTFGSGTRLTVV.

The V call is TRBV7-6, the J call TRBJ1-6; no clear D. The V gene lost 1 base and the J gene lost 6 bases, with 13 bases spanning the gap. The CDR3 contains 16 residues. Germline V gives CDR1 SGHVS, CDR2 FNYEAQ. CDR3 DNA sequence: TGTGCCAGCAGCTTAGAGGGTAGGGTTCCTAATTCACCCCTCCACTTT. This codes for CASSLEGRVPNSPLHF.

This clone has a single count. The V call is TRBV5-4, the J call TRBJ2-2, with TRBD1 matching 7 bases. Germline V gene lookup returns CDR1 SGHNT and CDR2 YYREEE (reference sequence). With 3 bases clipped from V and 0 bases from J, the junction kept 5 bases outside the gene matches. The CDR3 contains 16 residues. CDR3 in amino acids: CASSSTGTANTGELFF. CDR3 DNA: TGTGCCAGCAGCTCAACCGGGACAGCGAACACCGGGGAGCTGTTTTTT.

The rearrangement uses TRBV3-1 (or the pseudogene TRBV3-2) and TRBJ2-7; TRBD2 aligns across 12 bases. The germline V gene encodes CDR1 LGHDT and CDR2 YNNKEL (reference sequence). Germline trimming cut 1 base from V and 0 bases from J; bases unmatched to any gene: 7. The CDR3 sequence is 18 residues long. The CDR3 here is CASSQAGSSGGDSYEQYF. The CDR3 DNA sequence: TGTGCCAGCAGCCAAGCGGGATCTAGCGGGGGGGACTCCTACGAGCAGTACTTC.

This sequence joins TRBV2 and TRBJ2-7; D could derive from TRBD1 or TRBD2 (5 bases each). The CDR3 spans 10 residues. The V gene's germline CDR1 is SNHLY and CDR2 FYNNEI. V dropped 8 bases and J dropped 4 bases, with 6 bases sitting between them. The CDR3 protein is CASGGYEQYF. The CDR3 nucleotides are TGTGCCAGCGGGGGATACGAGCAGTACTTC. The variable domain in full, with the rest retrieved from reference TRBV2 and TRBJ2-7, is EPEVTQTPSHQVTQMGQEVILRCVPISNHLYFYWYRQILGQKVEFLVSFYNNEISEKSEIFDDQFSVERPDGSNFTLKIRSTKLEDSAMYFCASGGYEQYFGPGTRLTVT.

V usage is TRBV11-2 and J usage is TRBJ1-3, with D possibly being TRBD1 (6 bases). V shed 1 base and J shed 4 bases, with 11 bases lying between them. CDR1 is SGHAT and CDR2 is FQNNGV in the germline V gene. CDR3 size: 15 residues. The CDR3 bases are TGTGCCAGCAGCTTAGCTGGGGGCATGGGAAACACCATATATTTT. Protein product: CASSLAGGMGNTIYF.

This chain connects TRBV6-5 to TRBJ2-2, with 8 bases fitting TRBD1. The CDR3 sequence is 14 residues long. Germline-derived CDR1 and CDR2 are MNHEY and SVGAGI. Unmatched junction bases numbered 6, after V lost 8 bases and J lost 4 bases. CDR3 region: CASARTGITGELFF. The CDR3 DNA sequence: TGTGCCAGCGCCAGGACAGGGATCACCGGGGAGCTGTTTTTT.

V and J are TRBV7-9 and TRBJ1-2; 9 bases agree with TRBD1. Trimming at V came to 4 bases and at J to 13 bases, leaving 16 bases not matched to a gene. The germline CDR1 and CDR2 sequences are SEHNR and FQNEAQ (reference sequence). The CDR3 is 15 residues long. The CDR3 protein is CASSSPGQGFGSATF. The CDR3 nucleotides read TGTGCCAGCAGCTCGCCGGGACAGGGATTCGGATCTGCCACCTTC.